This T cell receptor (beta chain) was identified during a study of control samples from healthy donors and cancer patients. The germline gives CDR1 GTSNPN, CDR2 SVGIG (reference sequence). The CDR3 length is 14 residues. V was pared by 0 bases and J by 0 bases, with 8 bases between. This clone was seen just once. Assay used: immunoSEQ multiplex PCR; TCRdb lists only in-frame clones, some missing. Of about 130,000 clones listed, 85% to 95% are singletons. The V and J genes are TRBV30 and TRBJ2-5, with D possibly being TRBD1 (6 bases). The sequenced sample consisted of PBMCs. The TCR was taken from an elderly man with head and neck cancer. CDR3 protein: CAWSVSGDQETQYF. For the CDR3, the DNA is TGTGCCTGGAGTGTCTCAGGGGACCAAGAGACCCAGTACTTC.